The 18 T cell receptor beta chains given below trace back to one sample, sequenced in a study of PD-1 blockade in classical Hodgkin lymphoma. Clones were read by immunoSEQ multiplex PCR, and TCRdb kept only the in-frame ones, dropping some. The sample holds more than 40,000 clones; around three quarters are singletons and the top ten take 20% to 25%. Relapse was seen in all patients after autologous stem cell transplantation, and brentuximab vedotin exposure was variable. Source: peripheral blood mononuclear cells (PBMCs), taken at baseline. These receptors came from a human donor with classical Hodgkin lymphoma.

The V gene is TRBV7-2, the J gene TRBJ2-5, with D perhaps matching TRBD2 (5 bases). TRBJ2-7 explains the end of the DNA better; the J call may be wrong. Germline V gene data show CDR1 as SGHTA and CDR2 as FQGNSA. CDR3 length equals 14 residues. The CDR3 DNA reads as TGTGCCAGCAGCTTAGCCGGGGTCTCCTACGAGCAGTACTTC. This translates into CASSLAGVSYEQYF.

This chain connects TRBV19 to TRBJ1-1, with D uncertain. This CDR3 spans 14 amino acids. Trimming shortened V by 4 bases and J by 4 bases, and 13 bases separated the two germline ends. In germline, CDR1 is LNHDA, CDR2 SQIVND (reference sequence). CDR3: CASSTGLASTEAFF. CDR3 in DNA: TGTGCCAGTAGTACGGGGTTAGCGAGCACTGAAGCTTTCTTT.

The V call is TRBV30, the J call TRBJ1-3; D is uncertain. Germline CDR1 GTSNPN, CDR2 SVGIG (reference sequence). The V end was cut by 0 bases, the J end by 1 base, with 16 bases between. The CDR3 length is 17 residues. The CDR3 DNA reads as TGTGCCTGGAGTGTAGGTTTCCCGGACCAGTCTGGAAACACCATATATTTT. Protein sequence: CAWSVGFPDQSGNTIYF.

This clone was found a few times. Other DNA sequences within the sample encode an identical CDR3. The chain carries TRBV7-6 and TRBJ2-7; perhaps TRBD1 as D (5 bases). The CDR3 has 13 residues. Germline loops: CDR1 SGHVS, CDR2 FNYEAQ. The V and J ends lost 4 bases and 3 bases respectively, with 10 bases between them. The CDR3 coding sequence is TGTGCCAGCAGCTCAGGGCCCAACTACGAGCAGTACTTC. This gives the protein CASSSGPNYEQYF.

The rearrangement links TRBV14 to TRBJ2-7; D is uncertain. V dropped 0 bases and J dropped 6 bases, with 12 bases sitting between them. From germline, CDR1 is SGHDN and CDR2 FVKESK. CDR3 length equals 14 residues. CDR3 protein: CASSQDARPREQYF. The CDR3 bases are TGTGCCAGCAGCCAAGATGCGCGCCCTCGCGAGCAGTACTTC.

A few counts support this clone. V usage is TRBV7-2 and J usage is TRBJ1-5, with D hard to call. This CDR3 has 12 residues. The germline CDR1 and CDR2 sequences are SGHTA and FQGNSA. Between the trimmed V and J ends, which lost 5 bases and 3 bases, there was a span of 5 bases. The CDR3 DNA reads TGTGCCAGCAGCGTGCTCAATCAGCCCCAGCATTTT. Its protein product is CASSVLNQPQHF. Full variable domain (rest looked up from reference TRBV7-2 and TRBJ1-5): GAGVSQSPSNKVTEKGKDVELRCDPISGHTALYWYRQSLGQGLEFLIYFQGNSAPDKSGLPSDRFSAERTGGSVSTLTIQRTQQEDSAVYLCASSVLNQPQHFGDGTRLSIL.

The rearrangement joins TRBV7-3 to TRBJ2-7, with 9 bases lining up with TRBD1. The V and J ends lost 2 bases and 3 bases, in that order; junction bases with no gene match: 8. Germline loops: CDR1 SGHTA, CDR2 FQGTGA. This CDR3 is built from 16 residues. Here the CDR3 reads CASSLRQGDANYEQYF. As DNA, the CDR3 is TGTGCCAGCAGCTTACGACAGGGGGATGCCAACTACGAGCAGTACTTC.

J is TRBJ2-5 and V is TRBV30, with 15 bases that match TRBD2. The CDR3 is 15 residues long. Germline assignment: CDR1 GTSNPN and CDR2 SVGIG (reference sequence). V dropped 8 bases and J dropped 5; count of bases not matched to a gene: 9. The CDR3 loop reads CAGARGLAGGETQYF. For the CDR3, the DNA is TGTGCCGGGGCTCGTGGACTAGCGGGAGGGGAGACCCAGTACTTC.

This chain joins TRBV7-9 and TRBJ2-6; 7 bases match TRBD2. CDR1 SEHNR and CDR2 FQNEAQ come from the germline V gene (reference sequence). This CDR3 contains 16 residues. V lost 1 base and J lost 4; bases outside the gene matches: 4. The CDR3 is CASSLGGGSGANVLTF. CDR3 sequence (DNA): TGTGCCAGCAGCTTAGGGGGAGGGTCAGGGGCCAACGTCCTGACTTTC. The full variable domain, rest sourced from reference TRBV7-9 and TRBJ2-6, is DTGVSQNPRHKITKRGQNVTFRCDPISEHNRLYWYRQTLGQGPEFLTYFQNEAQLEKSRLLSDRFSAERPKGSFSTLEIQRTEQGDSAMYLCASSLGGGSGANVLTFGAGSRLTVL.

In its sample, this clone is medium-sized. The chain links TRBV6-5 to TRBJ1-5; D not resolved. Germline V lookup: CDR1 MNHEY, CDR2 SVGAGI. The V and J ends lost 3 bases and 0 bases respectively, with 12 bases between them. The CDR3 length is 16 residues. The CDR3 DNA reads as TGTGCCAGCAGTTATCGTCGCGTTTCTAGCAATCAGCCCCAGCATTTT. Amino acids: CASSYRRVSSNQPQHF.

The chain has TRBV14 and TRBJ2-7, with TRBD1 matching 8 bases. Germline CDR1 reads SGHDN; CDR2 reads FVKESK. The V segment lost 4 bases and the J segment 6 bases; nucleotides outside the gene matches: 11. CDR3 length: 15 residues. Here the CDR3 reads CASSLPGQVFGEQYF. The CDR3 DNA is TGTGCCAGCAGCCTTCCGGGACAGGTTTTTGGCGAGCAGTACTTC.

The genes are TRBV5-6 and TRBJ2-2; D is unclear. Germline-derived CDR1 and CDR2 are SGHDT and YYEEEE. Trimming removed 2 bases from V and 7 bases from J, with 9 bases in between. The CDR3 covers 13 residues. The CDR3 DNA reads TGTGCCAGCAGCTTACGGGTGGTCGGGGAGCTGTTTTTT. Its translation is CASSLRVVGELFF.

The chain carries TRBV7-2 and TRBJ2-7; D gene unclear. CDR1 is SGHTA and CDR2 is FQGNSA in the germline V gene. Trimming stripped 1 base from V and 1 base from J, with 5 bases between. CDR3 length: 13 amino acids. The CDR3 coding sequence is TGTGCCAGCAGCTTAGTGGCTTCCTACGAGCAGTACTTC. Protein sequence: CASSLVASYEQYF.

The genes are TRBV27 and TRBJ1-1; 9 positions match TRBD1. The CDR3 contains 15 residues. The V gene's germline CDR1 is MNHEY and CDR2 SMNVEV (reference sequence). The V segment lost 3 bases and the J segment 0 bases; nucleotides outside the gene matches: 2. DNA for the CDR3: TGTGCCAGCAGTTTCGGGACAGGGTTGAACACTGAAGCTTTCTTT. Its protein is CASSFGTGLNTEAFF.

The chain uses TRBV10-3 and TRBJ1-3, with unresolved D. The length of the CDR3 is 14 residues. V was pared by 7 bases and J by 10 bases, with 20 bases between. Germline-derived CDR1 and CDR2 are ENHRY and SYGVKD. The DNA for the CDR3 is TGTGCCATCATCAAGGATAGGCCCCATTGGACCATATATTTT. This encodes CAIIKDRPHWTIYF.

This chain uses TRBV30 with TRBJ2-7; a weak D match, TRBD1 (6 bases). The CDR3 consists of 13 residues. Trimming stripped 2 bases from V and 4 bases from J, with 12 bases between. Germline loops: CDR1 GTSNPN, CDR2 SVGIG (reference sequence). The DNA of the CDR3 is TGTGCCTGGAGTCTGGGCCAGGGGTACGAGCAGTACTTC. Translating it yields CAWSLGQGYEQYF.

The V call is TRBV29-1, the J call TRBJ2-2; D gene unclear. The germline gives CDR1 SQVTM, CDR2 ANQGSEA. This CDR3 spans 14 amino acids. The V gene lost 8 bases and the J gene lost 0 bases, with 13 bases spanning the gap. Written as DNA, the CDR3 is TGCAGCTACCGAGGCGCGTCGAACACCGGGGAGCTGTTTTTT. Translated: CSYRGASNTGELFF.

In this sample, this clone turned up a few times. The chain carries TRBV10-3 and TRBJ2-3; no definite D call. The CDR3 spans 13 residues. The germline V gene has CDR1 ENHRY and CDR2 SYGVKD. The V and J ends lost 6 bases and 0 bases respectively, with 7 bases between them. The CDR3 loop reads CAIRGGSTDTQYF. The CDR3 nucleotides read TGTGCCATCAGAGGCGGTAGCACAGATACGCAGTATTTT.